This TCR beta chain was recorded in a study of vaccination and CD4 T cells after COVID-19. There are 17 residues in the CDR3. The germline V gene encodes CDR1 MNHEY and CDR2 SVGAGI. The V and J ends lost 2 bases and 3 bases respectively, with 20 bases between them. As concerns this clonotype: Its target is unknown.

Treatment indicated: roughly 11-day PBMC culture with coronavirus spike peptide pools or control peptides (ViraFEST assay). The study sequenced cultured CD4+ T cell DNA using the Oncomine TCR Beta short-read assay. TCRdb reanalysed the PCR reads using MiXCR and keeps one entry per CDR3 protein. The sample has more than 9,000 distinct CDR3 sequences; roughly two fifths are singletons. The TCR was taken from a human donor with COVID-19. The chain is built from TRBV6-5 and TRBJ2-7, with D possibly TRBD1 on 5 matching bases. Sequences were obtained from cultured CD4+ T cells from blood. This CDR3 is CASSYTLSSVGHYEQYF. DNA of the CDR3: TGTGCCAGCAGTTACACACTATCGAGCGTGGGGCACTACGAGCAGTACTTC.